These 18 T cell receptor beta chains were all obtained from the same sample, sequenced in a study of shared clonotypes between healthy human individuals. Method: immunoSEQ multiplex PCR; TCRdb's copy keeps in-frame clones and lacks some. Among 1,400,000 or so clones listed, approximately 98.5% were seen once. The material sequenced was naive CD4+ T cells sorted from blood. As to subset: CD45RA+ positively selected. The receptor set was obtained from a man younger than 45 in good health.

The chain is built from TRBV10-2 and TRBJ2-1, with 10 bases matching TRBD2. V lost 6 bases and J lost 7; bases outside the gene matches: 9. In germline, CDR1 is WSHSY, CDR2 SAAADI. The CDR3 is made up of 15 amino acids. The CDR3 spells CASRFQLAGRNEQFF. The CDR3 region has the DNA TGCGCCAGCAGATTCCAACTAGCGGGACGGAATGAGCAGTTCTTC.

The chain employs TRBV29-1 and TRBJ2-7; D ambiguous. CDR3 length: 13 residues. The V gene's germline CDR1 is SQVTM and CDR2 ANQGSEA. Trimming pared 4 bases from V and 5 bases from J, leaving 15 bases between. The CDR3 loop is CSVGAFAGDEQYF. In nucleotides, the CDR3 is TGCAGCGTTGGGGCCTTTGCAGGTGACGAGCAGTACTTC.

The J gene is TRBJ2-7, the V gene TRBV29-1; a possible D gene is TRBD1 (6 bases). This CDR3 region has 14 residues. The V end lost 4 bases, the J end lost 9 bases, and 22 bases lay between the germline ends. Germline CDR1 SQVTM, CDR2 ANQGSEA. The DNA of the CDR3 is TGCAGCGTTGCCCCCCTACAGGGACAAACGTCGCAGTACTTC. Translating it yields CSVAPLQGQTSQYF.

Worth noting for this clone: The same CDR3 also results from other DNA sequences found in this sample. V usage is TRBV20-1 and J usage is TRBJ2-2, with D maybe TRBD2 (5 bases). With 6 bases removed from V and 4 bases from J, the gap between germline ends came to 6 bases. The CDR3 contains 11 residues. The V gene's germline CDR1 is DFQATT and CDR2 SNEGSKA (reference sequence). CDR3 sequence: CSARVTGELFF. DNA of the CDR3: TGCAGTGCGAGGGTCACCGGGGAGCTGTTTTTT.

The V call is TRBV18, the J call TRBJ1-5; 8 bases align to TRBD1. Germline CDR1 reads KGHSH; CDR2 reads LQKENI. After removal of 3 bases from V and 6 bases from J, the junction contained 13 bases not matched to a gene. The CDR3 contains 17 residues. CDR3 protein: CASSPGEGDRKLQPQHF. CDR3 sequence (DNA): TGTGCCAGCTCACCCGGGGAGGGGGACAGGAAGCTTCAGCCCCAGCATTTT.

The table lists this clone with a count of one. The V and J genes are TRBV5-4 and TRBJ2-7; D possibly corresponds to TRBD2 (5 bases). Germline V lookup: CDR1 SGHNT, CDR2 YYREEE (reference sequence). Trimming left V 0 bases short and J 1 base short, with 8 bases between. This CDR3 spans 14 amino acids. The CDR3: CASSLAGKSYEQYF. DNA of the CDR3: TGTGCCAGCAGCTTGGCCGGGAAGTCCTACGAGCAGTACTTC.

This CDR3 reads CASKTGGPPNEQYF. CDR3 DNA sequence: TGTGCCAGCAAGACGGGCGGACCTCCTAACGAGCAGTACTTC. The chain uses TRBV28 and TRBJ2-7, with no clear D. The CDR3 consists of 14 residues. CDR1 and CDR2 (germline): MDHEN, SYDVKM. The germline V and J ends were trimmed by 7 bases and 5 bases, with 18 bases remaining between them. The entire variable domain, with the rest obtained from reference TRBV28 and TRBJ2-7, is as follows: DVKVTQSSRYLVKRTGEKVFLECVQDMDHENMFWYRQDPGLGLRLIYFSYDVKMKEKGDIPEGYSVSREKKERFSLILESASTNQTSMYLCASKTGGPPNEQYFGPGTRLTVT.

The chain carries TRBV5-4 and TRBJ2-5; 11 bases agree with TRBD2. Germline V lookup: CDR1 SGHNT, CDR2 YYREEE (reference sequence). The CDR3 contains 17 residues. J lost 0 bases, V lost 5 bases, and 9 bases had no gene match. The CDR3 is CASRPGLADQYQETQYF. The CDR3 DNA reads as TGTGCCAGCAGACCGGGACTAGCGGACCAGTACCAAGAGACCCAGTACTTC.

Concerning this clone itself: Other DNA sequences within the sample encode an identical CDR3. The chain links TRBV9 to TRBJ2-7; D is undetermined. Germline-derived CDR1 and CDR2 are SGDLS and YYNGEE. This CDR3 spans 14 amino acids. Trimming took 0 bases from V and 1 from J, leaving 8 bases between them. CDR3 bases: TGTGCCAGCAGCGTAGGGGTGGCGTCCTACGAGCAGTACTTC. The encoded protein is CASSVGVASYEQYF.

This clone was seen just once. This rearrangement joins TRBV19 to TRBJ1-4; a possible D gene is TRBD1 (5 bases). Trimming stripped 3 bases from V and 4 bases from J, with 9 bases between. CDR3 length: 14 amino acids. Looked up from germline, CDR1 is LNHDA and CDR2 is SQIVND (reference sequence). The CDR3 coding sequence is TGTGCCAGTAGTATGCCAGGGCTTAATGAAAAACTGTTTTTT. Its translation is CASSMPGLNEKLFF.

The chain uses TRBV18 and TRBJ1-3; D unresolved. The V gene lost 3 bases and the J gene lost 0 bases, with 24 bases spanning the gap. The CDR3 is 20 residues long. The germline gives CDR1 KGHSH, CDR2 LQKENI. The CDR3 DNA sequence: TGTGCCAGCTCACCCAATTTTCCCAATCTTCCACAAGACTCTGGAAACACCATATATTTT. Translation: CASSPNFPNLPQDSGNTIYF.

The chain has TRBV6-1 and TRBJ2-1, with TRBD2 identical over 11 bases. The CDR3 is made up of 17 amino acids. V was pared by 2 bases and J by 7 bases, with 10 bases of the junction left unmatched. The germline CDR1 and CDR2 sequences are MNHNS and SASEGT. The CDR3 protein is CASSEYGSGRAGNEQFF. Here the CDR3 DNA reads TGTGCCAGCAGTGAATATGGTAGCGGGAGGGCCGGTAATGAGCAGTTCTTC.

The chain joins TRBV28 to TRBJ2-7; 10 bases fit TRBD1. With 6 bases clipped from V and 3 bases from J, the junction kept 5 bases outside the gene matches. This CDR3 is built from 14 residues. Germline assignment: CDR1 MDHEN and CDR2 SYDVKM. CDR3: CASRRTGGLYEQYF. CDR3 DNA sequence: TGTGCCAGCAGGCGGACAGGGGGTCTCTACGAGCAGTACTTC. Full variable domain (outside the CDR3, taken from reference TRBV28 and TRBJ2-7): DVKVTQSSRYLVKRTGEKVFLECVQDMDHENMFWYRQDPGLGLRLIYFSYDVKMKEKGDIPEGYSVSREKKERFSLILESASTNQTSMYLCASRRTGGLYEQYFGPGTRLTVT.

The genes are TRBV5-4 and TRBJ2-3; TRBD2 agrees at 7 bases. CDR1 and CDR2 (germline): SGHNT, YYREEE (reference sequence). J gave up 10 bases and V 9 bases, and 2 bases lay outside the gene matches. The length of the CDR3 is 9 residues. As DNA, the CDR3 is TGTGCCATTGGGGGGGCGCAGTATTTT. Protein: CAIGGAQYF.

V usage is TRBV6-5 and J usage is TRBJ2-7; D remains ambiguous. Germline CDR1 and CDR2: MNHEY and SVGAGI. The V end was cut by 2 bases, the J end by 6 bases, with 8 bases between. The CDR3 is 12 residues long. CDR3 region: CASSYRLGEQYF. The CDR3 nucleotides read TGTGCCAGCAGTTACAGGCTCGGCGAGCAGTACTTC.

The J gene is TRBJ2-7, the V gene TRBV11-2, with D perhaps TRBD1 (6 bases). From germline, CDR1 is SGHAT and CDR2 FQNNGV. This CDR3 region has 17 residues. V lost 4 bases to trimming and J lost 2 bases, with 21 bases between them. In DNA, the CDR3 is TGTGCCAGCAGCTCGTTCCTGGTACGGGACAACACCTACGAGCAGTACTTC. As protein: CASSSFLVRDNTYEQYF.

This chain joins TRBV5-1 and TRBJ2-3; 9 positions agree with TRBD1. Looked up from germline, CDR1 is SGHRS and CDR2 is YFSETQ. J gave up 6 bases and V 4 bases, and 9 bases lay outside the gene matches. The CDR3 loop spans 15 amino acids. This chain's CDR3 is CASSTSTGGLDTQYF. The CDR3, as DNA: TGCGCCAGCAGCACATCCACAGGGGGCCTTGATACGCAGTATTTT. The full variable domain, in which reference TRBV5-1 and TRBJ2-3 provide the parts outside the CDR3, is KAGVTQTPRYLIKTRGQQVTLSCSPISGHRSVSWYQQTPGQGLQFLFEYFSETQRNKGNFPGRFSGRQFSNSRSEMNVSTLELGDSALYLCASSTSTGGLDTQYFGPGTRLTVL.

This rearrangement joins TRBV9 to TRBJ2-7; possible D gene TRBD2, 5 bases. The CDR3 loop spans 14 amino acids. The germline V and J ends were trimmed by 4 bases and 3 bases, with 14 bases remaining between them. Germline V gene data show CDR1 as SGDLS and CDR2 as YYNGEE. The CDR3 DNA reads TGTGCCAGCAGCCCAACGGACTTCAACTACGAGCAGTACTTC. It translates to CASSPTDFNYEQYF. The full variable domain, in which reference TRBV9 and TRBJ2-7 provide the parts outside the CDR3, is DSGVTQTPKHLITATGQRVTLRCSPRSGDLSVYWYQQSLDQGLQFLIQYYNGEERAKGNILERFSAQQFPDLHSELNLSSLELGDSALYFCASSPTDFNYEQYFGPGTRLTVT.